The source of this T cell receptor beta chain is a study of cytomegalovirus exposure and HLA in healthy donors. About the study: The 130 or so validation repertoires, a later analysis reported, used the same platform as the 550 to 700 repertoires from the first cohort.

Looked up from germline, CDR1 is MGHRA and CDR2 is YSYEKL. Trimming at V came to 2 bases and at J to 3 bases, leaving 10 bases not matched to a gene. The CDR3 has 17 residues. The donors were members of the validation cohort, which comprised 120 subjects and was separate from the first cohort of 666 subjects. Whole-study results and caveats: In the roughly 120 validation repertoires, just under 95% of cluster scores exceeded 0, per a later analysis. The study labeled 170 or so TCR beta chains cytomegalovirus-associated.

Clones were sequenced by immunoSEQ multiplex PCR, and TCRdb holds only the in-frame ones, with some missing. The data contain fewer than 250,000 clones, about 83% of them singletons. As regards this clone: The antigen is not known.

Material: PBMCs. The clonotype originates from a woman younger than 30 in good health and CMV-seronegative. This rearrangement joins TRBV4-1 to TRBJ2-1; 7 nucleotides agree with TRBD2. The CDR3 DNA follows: TGCGCCAGCAGCCAACCCCTCACTAGCGCGGACTACAATGAGCAGTTCTTC. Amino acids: CASSQPLTSADYNEQFF.